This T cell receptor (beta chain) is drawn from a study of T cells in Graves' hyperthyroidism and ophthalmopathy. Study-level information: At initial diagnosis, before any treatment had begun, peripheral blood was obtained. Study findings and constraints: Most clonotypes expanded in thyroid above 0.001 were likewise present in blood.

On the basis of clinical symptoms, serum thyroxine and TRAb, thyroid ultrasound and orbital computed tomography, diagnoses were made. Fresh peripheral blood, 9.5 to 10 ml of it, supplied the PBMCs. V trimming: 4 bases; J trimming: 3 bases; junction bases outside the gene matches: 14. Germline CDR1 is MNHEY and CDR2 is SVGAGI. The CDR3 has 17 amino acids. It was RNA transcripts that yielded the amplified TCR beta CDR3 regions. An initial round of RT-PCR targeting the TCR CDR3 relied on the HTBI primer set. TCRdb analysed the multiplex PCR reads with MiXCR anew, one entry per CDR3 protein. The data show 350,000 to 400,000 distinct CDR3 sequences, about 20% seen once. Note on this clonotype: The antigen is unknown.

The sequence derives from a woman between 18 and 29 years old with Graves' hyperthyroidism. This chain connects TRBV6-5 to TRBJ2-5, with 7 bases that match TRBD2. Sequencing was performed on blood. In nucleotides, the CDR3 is TGTGCCAGCAGTTCCCCGAGACTAGCACCTATGGAAGAGACCCAGTACTTC. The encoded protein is CASSSPRLAPMEETQYF.